The present entry profiles one T cell receptor beta chain with its context. This clonotype was counted only a few times. It has no known antigen specificity. Per-base quality was not reported, and no clone a single base away is much larger than it. Amplification of TCR beta CDR3 regions was carried out from RNA transcripts. A first-round RT-PCR of the TCR CDR3 used the HTBI primer set with the Qiagen OneStep RT-PCR kit. The libraries were constructed in a second round of multiplex PCR and then size-selected and purified. Libraries were sequenced paired-end with 100 bp reads on an Illumina HiSeq2000. As for how the authors treated the data: Raw data were processed with SOAPnuke, discarding reads with adapters, uncalled bases, mean Phred below 15, or no exact constant-primer or identifier match. COPE v1.2.5 was used to merge the high-quality paired reads, and each unique nucleotide sequence was defined as a clonotype. Clonotypes were aligned to IMGT TRBV, TRBD and TRBJ reference segments using MiTCR v1.1. Only V-J combinations with frequency above 0.0001, covering approximately 99% of repertoires, were analysed. The TCS score was defined as F50 (clonal expansion) divided by E x V (chaos), with BLOSUM62-based TCRdist calculated between CDR3 peptides within each V-J. Welch's t-statistics and random forest reduced several hundred V-J features to 10 to 15, which were used in a naive Bayes classifier (R e1071). The public reads were reanalyzed by TCRdb: fastp trimming at Q25, MiXCR alignment, in-frame beta chains only. Rows are unified per CDR3 protein, each entry keeping the most common DNA and genes. Here the V and J calls rest on TCRdb's processing, not on the authors' analysis. The sample table contains approximately 640,000 distinct CDR3 sequences; only one count was recorded for roughly a sixth of them. The top ten constitute around 15% of the sample.

Graves' hyperthyroidism was defined as stable when no progression to ophthalmopathy occurred over 18 months of follow-up. Hyperthyroidism patients were newly diagnosed, had a disease duration of under 2 months, and were aged 18 to 65 years. The study excluded patients with uncontrolled infections, other autoimmune diseases, pregnancy or lactation. Diagnoses relied on clinical symptoms, serum thyroxine and TRAb, thyroid ultrasound and orbital computed tomography. PBMCs were isolated from 10 ml of fresh peripheral blood by Ficoll-Paque density gradient centrifugation. Total RNA was extracted with Trizol reagent, and quality was checked on an Agilent 2100 Bioanalyzer. The sample originates from a study of T cells in Graves' hyperthyroidism and ophthalmopathy (dated by TCRdb to the late 2010s). A note on the overall study: Peripheral blood was sampled at the time of initial diagnosis, prior to any treatment. The approximately 100 discovery patients were randomly divided into training and test sets at a 7:3 ratio. After blood sampling, hyperthyroidism patients were treated with methimazole at a starting dose of 30 mg daily, and ophthalmopathy patients were treated with high-dose intravenous methylprednisolone. Prospective prediction of ophthalmopathy was tested in an independent validation cohort of fewer than 20 hyperthyroidism patients and some 17 patients who later progressed to ophthalmopathy. To identify distinguishing TCR V-J signatures, a discovery cohort of around 100 patients was used, comprising 40 to 45 with Graves' ophthalmopathy and some 60 with stable Graves' hyperthyroidism. In about 6 Graves' hyperthyroidism patients, the study also compared T-cell repertoires from thyroid tissue with T-cell repertoires from blood. The paper describes TCR Vbeta CDR3 sequencing of 140 or so peripheral blood samples, made up of about 40 ophthalmopathy patients, approximately 76 hyperthyroidism patients and 17 progressor patients.

Summary of the overall study and its limitations: In cross-validation, a model built on a 13 V-J signature told ophthalmopathy apart from stable hyperthyroidism with roughly 87% sensitivity and 81% to 82% specificity, and in testing the same model reached 80%/75%. Most expanded thyroid clonotypes (frequency above 0.001) were also found in blood, which suggests that blood repertoires may mirror thyroid immune responses. During validation, the model predicted progression to ophthalmopathy a median of roughly six months ahead of onset, with almost 71% sensitivity and almost 75% specificity. No statistical method was used to fix the sample size in advance, and group allocation was not hidden from the investigators.

The receptor was isolated from a man aged 45 to 65 with Graves' hyperthyroidism. Sequencing used blood.

CDR3 region: CASSPAARSIEQFF. The DNA reads TGTGCCAGCTCACCGGCGGCAAGGTCTATTGAGCAGTTCTTC. The chain is assembled from TRBV18 and TRBJ2-1; confidence is insufficient to name the D gene. V is clipped by 3 bases and J by 9 bases, and the sequence between their germline boundaries is 15 bases long. The CDR3 runs 14 amino acids, cysteine and phenylalanine included. Only the CDR3 region is kept as DNA, spanning 42 bases read in frame from base 1. CDR1 is given as KGHSH and CDR2 as LQKENI, both from the germline V gene.